This T cell receptor (beta chain) is from a study of T-cell memory formation after mild COVID-19. Turning to the study itself: TCR clusters largely stayed donor specific. The study's findings and limits: For contracting clones, CD4+ ones sat mainly in CM and EM, CD8+ in EMRA.

Trimming pared 0 bases from V and 0 bases from J, leaving 7 bases between. The CDR3 covers 15 residues. Germline V gene sequence: CDR1 SGHRS, CDR2 YFSETQ. TCRdb processed the 5' RACE reads anew with MiXCR; each CDR3 protein has one entry. The data show some 130,000 distinct CDR3 sequences, 16% seen once. Concerning this clonotype: Its specificity is not known.

V gene TRBV5-1 combines with J gene TRBJ2-1; D is unresolved. The specimen sequenced was PBMCs or a T cell subset sorted from them (not recorded which). This sequence was found in an adult woman who had mild COVID-19 (a few samples of this study predate the infection). Cell type and time point are not known. The CDR3 DNA is TGCGCCAGCAGCTTGGGCAGTAGCTCCTACAATGAGCAGTTCTTC. Translated, it gives CASSLGSSSYNEQFF.